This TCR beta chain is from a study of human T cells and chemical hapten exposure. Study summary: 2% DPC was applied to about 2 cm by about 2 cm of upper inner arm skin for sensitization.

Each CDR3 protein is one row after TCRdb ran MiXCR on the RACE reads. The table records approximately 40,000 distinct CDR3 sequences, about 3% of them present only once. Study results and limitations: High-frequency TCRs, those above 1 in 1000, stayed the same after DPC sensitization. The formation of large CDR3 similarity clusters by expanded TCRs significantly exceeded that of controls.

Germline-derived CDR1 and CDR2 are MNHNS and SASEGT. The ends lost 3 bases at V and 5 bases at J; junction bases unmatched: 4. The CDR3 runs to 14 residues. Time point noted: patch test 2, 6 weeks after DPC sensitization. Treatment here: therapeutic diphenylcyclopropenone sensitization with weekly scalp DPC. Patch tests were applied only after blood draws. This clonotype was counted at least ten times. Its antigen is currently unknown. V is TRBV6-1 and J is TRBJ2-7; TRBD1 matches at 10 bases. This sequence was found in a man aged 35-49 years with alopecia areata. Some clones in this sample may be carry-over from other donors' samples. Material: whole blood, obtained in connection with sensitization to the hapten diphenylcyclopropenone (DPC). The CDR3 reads CASSEWGTGDEQYF. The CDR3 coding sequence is TGTGCCAGCAGTGAGTGGGGGACAGGGGACGAGCAGTACTTC.